The rows below give T cell receptor beta chains drawn from one sample of a study of identifying expanded T cells in peripheral blood. Profiled with immunoSEQ multiplex PCR; TCRdb holds only in-frame clones, not every one. The top ten hold about 18% of the sample, which has about 74,000 clones, 84% seen once. Sequencing was done on a sample of blood. The source is a person between 18 and 75 years old in good health. Both conserved end residues are part of each CDR3. A D gene is named only where the DNA matches it firmly.

j_call d_call v_call cdr3_aa
TRBJ2-7 TRBD2 TRBV28 CASSFYGRADSSYF
TRBJ1-1 NA TRBV6-6 CASRTLEAGTEAFF
TRBJ2-7 NA TRBV27 CASSFGAGADYEQYF
TRBJ2-5 TRBD1 TRBV5-1 CASSPGGQGFSETQYF
TRBJ2-7 TRBD1 TRBV7-2 CASSPRDRGYPHLYEQYF
TRBJ2-5 NA TRBV10-3 CAISDYLQETQYF
TRBJ1-5 TRBD1 TRBV5-6 CASSSGQGTNQPQHF
TRBJ1-5 NA TRBV5-8 CASSLGQFLNQPQHF
TRBJ2-3 TRBD2 TRBV10-3 CATWRTSGSKNTDTQYF
TRBJ2-3 NA TRBV5-1 CASSLVGEGDTQYF
TRBJ2-1 TRBD2 TRBV27 CASSLSSSGSGNEQFF
TRBJ2-5 NA TRBV7-2 CASSLGGTGQETQYF
TRBJ2-7 NA TRBV27 CASSSRQAQSYEQYF
TRBJ2-3 TRBD2 TRBV13 CASSSPEDIRSGSIQDTQYF
TRBJ2-7 NA TRBV6-1 CASRRDAWGYEQYF
TRBJ2-1 NA TRBV9 CASSRGSSSYNEQFF
TRBJ1-5 NA TRBV28 CASSSGDPNQPQHF
TRBJ2-1 NA TRBV4-3 CASSQSGGRGGNEQFF
TRBJ2-3 TRBD2 TRBV10-3 CAISGPGLASRTDTQYF
TRBJ1-1 NA TRBV25-1 CASSDGVYGRVSEAFF
TRBJ2-2 TRBD1 TRBV10-3 CAITARGTGGVDTGELFF
TRBJ1-4 NA TRBV7-2 CASSPQTGLIEKLFF
TRBJ2-7 NA TRBV2 CASTTDRTYEQYF
TRBJ2-2 NA TRBV19 CASSLMLDPYTGELFF
TRBJ2-4 NA TRBV28 CASSPELWGPKNIQYF
TRBJ1-5 NA TRBV7-9 CASSKQNSNQPQHF
TRBJ2-5 NA TRBV19 CASSTSGRETQYF
TRBJ1-4 NA TRBV29-1 CSAGQRSDEKLFF
TRBJ2-6 NA TRBV25-1 CASSPRGFSGANVLTF
TRBJ2-2 NA TRBV9 CASSVDPAVNTGELFF
TRBJ1-2 TRBD1 TRBV6-5 CASSYMTTGRYGHTF
TRBJ1-5 NA TRBV11-2 CASSLAGQPQHF
TRBJ2-7 TRBD1 TRBV28 CASSLGQGAYEQYF
TRBJ2-7 NA TRBV20-1 CSAKKSYEQYF
TRBJ2-1 TRBD2 TRBV2 CASTEQTSGSYEQFF
TRBJ2-1 TRBD1 TRBV11-1 CASSLGRPGQVNNEQFF
TRBJ2-7 TRBD1 TRBV29-1 CSVWKLTGVRYEQYF
TRBJ1-1 NA TRBV6-5 CASGRLNTEAFF
TRBJ2-3 NA TRBV6-5 CASSYSTVHTQYF
TRBJ2-2 NA TRBV6-6 CASSYIPDTGELFF
TRBJ2-5 NA TRBV19 CASSPLIQETQYF
TRBJ2-2 NA TRBV30 CAGGAGELFF
TRBJ1-3 NA TRBV18 CASSPGQSYSGNTIYF
TRBJ2-3 NA TRBV5-1 CASSFRDAKDTQYF